Listed below are T cell receptor beta chains from one sample, sequenced in a study of T cells in Graves' hyperthyroidism and ophthalmopathy. From the multiplex PCR reads, TCRdb called clonotypes with MiXCR, one entry per CDR3 protein. The sample comprises around 450,000 distinct CDR3 sequences, about a sixth of which are singletons, and almost 8% rests with the top ten. Sequencing was carried out using blood. The receptors come from a woman younger than 35 with Graves' hyperthyroidism. Each CDR3 is given with its conserved first and last residue. The D gene is left open where the match is weak. A clone size is listed for some rows: how often the clone was seen (once, few, many), or a class if it is expanded.

d_call: NA
clone_size: many
j_call: TRBJ2-1
cdr3_length: 14
v_call: TRBV12-3/TRBV12-4
cdr3_nt: TGTGCCAGCAGTACTCCAGCGACCTACAATGAGCAGTTCTTC
cdr3_aa: CASSTPATYNEQFF

d_call: NA
clone_size: many
j_call: TRBJ1-2
cdr3_length: 15
v_call: TRBV2
cdr3_nt: TGTGCCAGCGCTGGCCTCCCCTCCGCTAACTATGGCTACACCTTC
cdr3_aa: CASAGLPSANYGYTF

d_call: TRBD2
clone_size: many
j_call: TRBJ2-5
cdr3_length: 17
v_call: TRBV9
cdr3_nt: TGTGCCAGCAGCGACTGGACAGCCACTAGCGGGCAAGAGACCCAGTACTTC
cdr3_aa: CASSDWTATSGQETQYF

d_call: TRBD1
clone_size: NA
j_call: TRBJ2-6
cdr3_length: 19
v_call: TRBV19
cdr3_nt: TGTGCCAGTAGTATAGACCCGGGACAGGGGTTCTCTGGGGCCAACGTCCTGACTTTC
cdr3_aa: CASSIDPGQGFSGANVLTF

d_call: NA
clone_size: once
j_call: TRBJ1-1
cdr3_length: 14
v_call: TRBV5-1
cdr3_nt: TGCGCCAGCACCGCAACCTCCTGGAACACTGAAGCTTTCTTT
cdr3_aa: CASTATSWNTEAFF

d_call: NA
clone_size: NA
j_call: TRBJ2-7
cdr3_length: 15
v_call: TRBV12-3/TRBV12-4
cdr3_nt: TGTGCCAGCAGTTCCCAGAGTAGCGGTACCTACGAGCAGTACTTC
cdr3_aa: CASSSQSSGTYEQYF

d_call: NA
clone_size: many
j_call: TRBJ2-2
cdr3_length: 14
v_call: TRBV2
cdr3_nt: TGTGCCAGCAGTTACGATAGGAACACCGGGGAGCTGTTTTTT
cdr3_aa: CASSYDRNTGELFF

d_call: NA
clone_size: many
j_call: TRBJ1-3
cdr3_length: 14
v_call: TRBV6-1
cdr3_nt: TGTGCCAGCAGTGAATCGGGAGGCGGAAACACCATATATTTT
cdr3_aa: CASSESGGGNTIYF

d_call: NA
clone_size: many
j_call: TRBJ1-1
cdr3_length: 13
v_call: TRBV5-1
cdr3_nt: TGCGCCAGCAGGCTGAACGGGTTCACTGAAGCTTTCTTT
cdr3_aa: CASRLNGFTEAFF

d_call: TRBD1
clone_size: few
j_call: TRBJ2-7
cdr3_length: 16
v_call: TRBV14
cdr3_nt: TGTGCCAGCAGCCAAAGACCGGGACAGGCTCTCTACGAGCAGTACTTC
cdr3_aa: CASSQRPGQALYEQYF

d_call: TRBD2
clone_size: many
j_call: TRBJ2-7
cdr3_length: 17
v_call: TRBV7-9
cdr3_nt: TGTGCCAGCAGCTTAATGACTAGCGGGAGGGCTCACCACGAGCAGTACTTC
cdr3_aa: CASSLMTSGRAHHEQYF

d_call: NA
clone_size: many
j_call: TRBJ1-6
cdr3_length: 15
v_call: TRBV20-1
cdr3_nt: TGCAGTGCTGAGGTCAGGAGAAGCTATAATTCACCCCTCCACTTT
cdr3_aa: CSAEVRRSYNSPLHF

d_call: NA
clone_size: NA
j_call: TRBJ2-5
cdr3_length: 13
v_call: TRBV29-1
cdr3_nt: TGCAGCGTTGAAGGGGTAGCCCGGGAGACCCAGTACTTC
cdr3_aa: CSVEGVARETQYF

d_call: TRBD2
clone_size: many
j_call: TRBJ2-3
cdr3_length: 15
v_call: TRBV11-3
cdr3_nt: TGTGCCAGCAGCTTAGAAACGGGAGGGCCGGAGACGCAGTATTTT
cdr3_aa: CASSLETGGPETQYF

d_call: TRBD1
clone_size: NA
j_call: TRBJ1-2
cdr3_length: 13
v_call: TRBV29-1
cdr3_nt: TGCAGCGTAGAATTGACAGGGGGCGGTGGCTACACCTTC
cdr3_aa: CSVELTGGGGYTF

d_call: NA
clone_size: NA
j_call: TRBJ2-1
cdr3_length: 15
v_call: TRBV24-1
cdr3_nt: TGTGCCACCAGACCCTCCAAGTTGGGGGCCGATGAGCAGTTCTTC
cdr3_aa: CATRPSKLGADEQFF

d_call: TRBD1
clone_size: NA
j_call: TRBJ2-7
cdr3_length: 13
v_call: TRBV30
cdr3_nt: TGTGCCTGGATGGTACAGGGGGCTTACGAGCAGTACTTC
cdr3_aa: CAWMVQGAYEQYF

d_call: NA
clone_size: many
j_call: TRBJ1-3
cdr3_length: 16
v_call: TRBV19
cdr3_nt: TGTGCCAGTAGGCCCTCGGGACGCCTCTCTGGAAACACCATATATTTT
cdr3_aa: CASRPSGRLSGNTIYF

d_call: NA
clone_size: NA
j_call: TRBJ2-7
cdr3_length: 14
v_call: TRBV4-2
cdr3_nt: TGTGCCAGCACCCAAGATCTAGGGGCCTACGAGCAGTACTTC
cdr3_aa: CASTQDLGAYEQYF

d_call: NA
clone_size: NA
j_call: TRBJ1-4
cdr3_length: 15
v_call: TRBV12-3/TRBV12-4
cdr3_nt: TGTGCCAGCAGTTTAATCGGGACAAGGAATGAAAAACTGTTTTTT
cdr3_aa: CASSLIGTRNEKLFF

d_call: NA
clone_size: many
j_call: TRBJ1-2
cdr3_length: 14
v_call: TRBV2
cdr3_nt: TGTGCCAGCAGCGCCTCTAGTGTTAACTATGGCTACACCTTC
cdr3_aa: CASSASSVNYGYTF

d_call: NA
clone_size: many
j_call: TRBJ2-3
cdr3_length: 14
v_call: TRBV11-3
cdr3_nt: TGTGCCAGCAGCTCTAGAGGACTCCCCGGTACGCAGTATTTT
cdr3_aa: CASSSRGLPGTQYF

d_call: NA
clone_size: many
j_call: TRBJ2-5
cdr3_length: 11
v_call: TRBV12-3/TRBV12-4
cdr3_nt: TGTGCCAGCAGTTCTGGGAGAGATCAGTACTTC
cdr3_aa: CASSSGRDQYF

d_call: NA
clone_size: few
j_call: TRBJ1-2
cdr3_length: 13
v_call: TRBV30
cdr3_nt: TGTGCCCTAGAGGCAGGGACTAACTATGGCTACACCTTC
cdr3_aa: CALEAGTNYGYTF

d_call: NA
clone_size: many
j_call: TRBJ1-5
cdr3_length: 18
v_call: TRBV19
cdr3_nt: TGTGCCAGTAGCCTCCACTCCTCGACGGCCTATAGCAATCAGCCCCAGCATTTT
cdr3_aa: CASSLHSSTAYSNQPQHF

d_call: NA
clone_size: many
j_call: TRBJ1-5
cdr3_length: 10
v_call: TRBV6-1
cdr3_nt: TGTGCCAGCAGGGATCAGCCCCAGCATTTT
cdr3_aa: CASRDQPQHF

d_call: NA
clone_size: many
j_call: TRBJ2-1
cdr3_length: 13
v_call: TRBV10-3
cdr3_nt: TGTGCCATCGGCGGACGGTCCTACAATGAGCAGTTCTTC
cdr3_aa: CAIGGRSYNEQFF

d_call: TRBD1
clone_size: many
j_call: TRBJ2-7
cdr3_length: 15
v_call: TRBV2
cdr3_nt: TGTGCCAGCAGTGCGCTCAGGGGACAGGGGTACGAGCAGTACTTC
cdr3_aa: CASSALRGQGYEQYF

d_call: TRBD2
clone_size: many
j_call: TRBJ2-7
cdr3_length: 14
v_call: TRBV10-3
cdr3_nt: TGTGCCATCAGTCGGACTAGCGGGACCTACGAGCAGTACTTC
cdr3_aa: CAISRTSGTYEQYF

d_call: NA
clone_size: many
j_call: TRBJ2-2
cdr3_length: 18
v_call: TRBV12-5
cdr3_nt: TGTGCTAGTGGTTTGGTAGTTGGGCAGGGCGCGAACACCGGGGAGCTGTTTTTT
cdr3_aa: CASGLVVGQGANTGELFF

d_call: NA
clone_size: many
j_call: TRBJ1-2
cdr3_length: 16
v_call: TRBV15
cdr3_nt: TGTGCCACCAGCGCAAGGACCTCGGCGTGGGACCATGGCTACACCTTC
cdr3_aa: CATSARTSAWDHGYTF

d_call: TRBD2
clone_size: many
j_call: TRBJ2-3
cdr3_length: 18
v_call: TRBV7-8
cdr3_nt: TGTGCCAGCAGCTGGCCCTCTGTCTCCGGGGGGGAGGCAGATACGCAGTATTTT
cdr3_aa: CASSWPSVSGGEADTQYF

d_call: NA
clone_size: many
j_call: TRBJ2-1
cdr3_length: 12
v_call: TRBV11-2
cdr3_nt: TGTGCCAGCAGCTTAGATCGAGCCGTGCAGTTCTTC
cdr3_aa: CASSLDRAVQFF

d_call: NA
clone_size: few
j_call: TRBJ2-1
cdr3_length: 12
v_call: TRBV5-4
cdr3_nt: TGTGCCACTAGGACCCCCGGTAATGAGCAGCTCTTC
cdr3_aa: CATRTPGNEQLF

d_call: NA
clone_size: NA
j_call: TRBJ1-1
cdr3_length: 12
v_call: TRBV10-1
cdr3_nt: TGCGCCAGCAGTGGGGGCAGGGGTGAAGCTTTCTTT
cdr3_aa: CASSGGRGEAFF

d_call: NA
clone_size: many
j_call: TRBJ1-2
cdr3_length: 14
v_call: TRBV16
cdr3_nt: TGTGCCAGCAGCCCTCTCGCTGAGGACTATGGCTACACCTTC
cdr3_aa: CASSPLAEDYGYTF

d_call: TRBD2
clone_size: few
j_call: TRBJ2-2
cdr3_length: 15
v_call: TRBV3-1
cdr3_nt: TGTGCCAGCAGTCGGACTAGCGGGAGGGGCGGGGAGCTGTTTTTT
cdr3_aa: CASSRTSGRGGELFF

d_call: TRBD1
clone_size: NA
j_call: TRBJ2-1
cdr3_length: 14
v_call: TRBV3-1
cdr3_nt: TGTGCCAGCAGCCCGGGGACAGCGATTGATGAGCAGTTCTTC
cdr3_aa: CASSPGTAIDEQFF

d_call: NA
clone_size: many
j_call: TRBJ2-7
cdr3_length: 14
v_call: TRBV4-1
cdr3_nt: TGCGCCAGCAGCCCCCAGCTCTACAGCTACGAGCAGTACTTC
cdr3_aa: CASSPQLYSYEQYF

d_call: TRBD2
clone_size: NA
j_call: TRBJ2-2
cdr3_length: 14
v_call: TRBV27
cdr3_nt: TGTGCCAGCAGTGCTAGCGGAAACACCGGGGAGCTGTTTTTT
cdr3_aa: CASSASGNTGELFF

d_call: TRBD2
clone_size: many
j_call: TRBJ2-3
cdr3_length: 16
v_call: TRBV2
cdr3_nt: TGTGCCAGCAACGCGCTGGGACTAGCGGGTACCGATACGCAGTATTTT
cdr3_aa: CASNALGLAGTDTQYF

d_call: TRBD1
clone_size: NA
j_call: TRBJ2-1
cdr3_length: 15
v_call: TRBV12-3/TRBV12-4
cdr3_nt: TGTGCCAGCAGTCTCCGACAGGGGTATGGAAATGAGCAGTTCTTC
cdr3_aa: CASSLRQGYGNEQFF

d_call: TRBD1
clone_size: many
j_call: TRBJ1-2
cdr3_length: 15
v_call: TRBV2
cdr3_nt: TGTGCCTCAAAGTCAGGGGGCGTAATCGCCTATGGCTACACCTTC
cdr3_aa: CASKSGGVIAYGYTF

d_call: NA
clone_size: few
j_call: TRBJ1-2
cdr3_length: 12
v_call: TRBV28
cdr3_nt: TGTGCCAGCAGTTCCACAAGACGGGGCTACACCTTC
cdr3_aa: CASSSTRRGYTF

d_call: TRBD2
clone_size: many
j_call: TRBJ2-2
cdr3_length: 15
v_call: TRBV20-1
cdr3_nt: TGCAGTGCCAAAGCGGGAGGACTGAACACCGGGGAGCTGTTTTTT
cdr3_aa: CSAKAGGLNTGELFF

d_call: NA
clone_size: many
j_call: TRBJ2-7
cdr3_length: 13
v_call: TRBV20-1
cdr3_nt: TGCAGTGCTAGAGCCGCCGGAGGTTACGAGCAGTACTTC
cdr3_aa: CSARAAGGYEQYF

d_call: NA
clone_size: many
j_call: TRBJ2-1
cdr3_length: 13
v_call: TRBV4-2
cdr3_nt: TGTGCCAGCAGCCAAGGGTGGAGTGTTGAGCAGTTCTTC
cdr3_aa: CASSQGWSVEQFF

d_call: NA
clone_size: NA
j_call: TRBJ1-6
cdr3_length: 12
v_call: TRBV7-8
cdr3_nt: TGTGCCAGCAGCCTACCAGATTCACCCCTCCACTTT
cdr3_aa: CASSLPDSPLHF

d_call: NA
clone_size: NA
j_call: TRBJ2-3
cdr3_length: 14
v_call: TRBV9
cdr3_nt: TGTGCCAGCAGCAATTTGGGACCGACGGATACGCAGTATTTT
cdr3_aa: CASSNLGPTDTQYF

d_call: NA
clone_size: few
j_call: TRBJ1-5
cdr3_length: 15
v_call: TRBV6-1
cdr3_nt: TGTGCCAGCAGTAGGGCAGGAGGGCGCAATCAGCCCCAGCATTTT
cdr3_aa: CASSRAGGRNQPQHF